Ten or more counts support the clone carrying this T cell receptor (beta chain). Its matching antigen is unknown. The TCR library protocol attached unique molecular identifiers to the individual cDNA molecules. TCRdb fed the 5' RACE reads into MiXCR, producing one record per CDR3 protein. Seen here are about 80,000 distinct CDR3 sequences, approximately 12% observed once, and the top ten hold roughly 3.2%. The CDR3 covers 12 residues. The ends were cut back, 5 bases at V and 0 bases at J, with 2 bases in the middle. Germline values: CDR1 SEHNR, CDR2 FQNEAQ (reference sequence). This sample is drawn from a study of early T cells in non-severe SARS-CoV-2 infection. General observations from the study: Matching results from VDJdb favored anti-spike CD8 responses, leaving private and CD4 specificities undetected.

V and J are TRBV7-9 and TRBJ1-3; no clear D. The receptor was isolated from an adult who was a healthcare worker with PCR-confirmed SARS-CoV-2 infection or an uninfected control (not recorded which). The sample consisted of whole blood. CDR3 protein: CASSLSGNTIYF. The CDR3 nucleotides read TGTGCCAGCAGCCTCTCTGGAAACACCATATATTTT. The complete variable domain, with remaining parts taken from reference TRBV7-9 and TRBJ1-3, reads DTGVSQNPRHKITKRGQNVTFRCDPISEHNRLYWYRQTLGQGPEFLTYFQNEAQLEKSRLLSDRFSAERPKGSFSTLEIQRTEQGDSAMYLCASSLSGNTIYFGEGSWLTVV.